This TCR beta chain emerged from a study of early T cells in non-severe SARS-CoV-2 infection. The overall study: The authors sequenced bulk RNA from unsorted whole blood, leaving chains unpaired. Study-wide results and caveats: VDJdb matches were skewed toward anti-spike CD8 T cell responses.

In the case of this clonotype: Its antigen is undetermined.

The germline V gene encodes CDR1 SGHTA and CDR2 FQGTGA. CDR3 size: 13 residues. The V end was cut by 4 bases, the J end by 4 bases, with 10 bases between. In the library, individual cDNA molecules carried attached unique molecular identifiers. Each CDR3 protein gets one entry after TCRdb re-called the 5' RACE reads with MiXCR. The sample records some 98,000 distinct CDR3 sequences, approximately 11% being singletons. This chain links TRBV7-3 with TRBJ2-5, with unresolved D. The origin of this receptor is an adult who was a healthcare worker with PCR-confirmed SARS-CoV-2 infection or an uninfected control (not recorded which). Source material: whole blood. This CDR3 is CASSSLPRETQYF. In nucleotides, the CDR3 is TGTGCCAGCAGCTCCCTACCGAGAGAGACCCAGTACTTC.